This record looks at one T cell receptor beta chain sequence and its context. Produced via immunoSEQ multiplex PCR; TCRdb's table is partial and in-frame only. The repertoire includes about 220,000 clones, 80% of them detected once, and around 13% sits in the top ten. This sample was taken from a study of blood T cell repertoires in COVID-19. Germline CDR1 is SGHRS and CDR2 is YFSETQ. V was trimmed by 1 base and J by 7 bases, leaving 17 bases between them. CDR3 length equals 15 residues. The clonotype was recovered from a human donor in a cohort sampled during active COVID-19. Sequenced material: peripheral blood. The J gene is TRBJ1-2, the V gene TRBV5-1; a weak D match, TRBD1 (5 bases). The CDR3 DNA is TGCGCCAGCAGCTTGCAGCAGGGTCCCCTCTTTGGCTACACCTTC. It specifies CASSLQQGPLFGYTF. Full variable domain (rest looked up from reference TRBV5-1 and TRBJ1-2): KAGVTQTPRYLIKTRGQQVTLSCSPISGHRSVSWYQQTPGQGLQFLFEYFSETQRNKGNFPGRFSGRQFSNSRSEMNVSTLELGDSALYLCASSLQQGPLFGYTFGSGTRLTVV.